One sample yielded the 16 T cell receptor beta chains listed below, sequenced in a study of blood T cells in healthy people across ages. Using a J-beta primer mix together with a sample-barcoded 5' primer, a second PCR was run for about 6 to 12 cycles. TCRdb called the 5' RACE reads again in MiXCR, with one record for every CDR3 protein. The sample has 600,000 to 1,000,000 distinct CDR3 sequences; roughly 60% are singletons. The sequencing sample was made of blood. Receptors originate from a man younger than 45 in good health.

The rearrangement uses TRBV2 and TRBJ2-3; possible D gene TRBD1, 6 bases. The V gene's germline CDR1 is SNHLY and CDR2 FYNNEI. V gave up 4 bases and J gave up 2 bases, with 13 bases separating them. CDR3 length equals 15 residues. CDR3 nucleotide sequence: TGTGCCAGCAGTGCCACAGGGCGAAACACAGATACGCAGTATTTT. This gives the protein CASSATGRNTDTQYF.

This clonotype was seen a few times. The chain employs TRBV6-2 or TRBV6-3 and TRBJ2-4; TRBD2 matches 9 bases. Germline-derived CDR1 and CDR2 are MNHEY and SVGEGT. V trimming: 5 bases; J trimming: 11 bases; junction bases outside the gene matches: 16. This CDR3 has 16 residues. The CDR3 nucleotides are TGTGCCAGCAGTCCCGCCCGCGGGAGGGAAGTACAATTTCAGTACTTC. Protein product: CASSPARGREVQFQYF.

This clonotype has more than one count but fewer than ten. This may be a read error, as it is one base from a much larger clone. The rearrangement joins TRBV30 to TRBJ2-7; TRBD1 might be the D (5 bases). Deletions cut 2 bases from V and 7 bases from J, with 12 bases between. Germline V gives CDR1 GTSNPN, CDR2 SVGIG (reference sequence). The CDR3 is 12 residues long. CDR3 sequence: CAWSRPGHEQYF. The CDR3 coding sequence is TGTGCCTGGAGTCGCCCAGGGCATGAGCAGTACTTC.

This clonotype has just a few counts. This chain connects TRBV6-5 to TRBJ2-7; TRBD2 matches 10 bases. The CDR3 extends over 14 amino acids. In germline, CDR1 is MNHEY, CDR2 SVGAGI. The CDR3: CATSGYDLSYEQYF. The CDR3 DNA is TGTGCGACTAGCGGGTATGACCTATCCTACGAGCAGTACTTC.

The J gene is TRBJ2-4, the V gene TRBV29-1, with a possible D match to TRBD2 (6 bases). V was cut by 3 bases and J by 0 bases, with 12 bases left in between. The CDR3 runs 15 residues. In germline, CDR1 is SQVTM, CDR2 ANQGSEA. In nucleotides, the CDR3 is TGCAGCGTTGATGGAGGGCCCCTAGCCAAAAACATTCAGTACTTC. It codes for CSVDGGPLAKNIQYF.

The chain has TRBV27 and TRBJ1-2; a weak D match, TRBD1 (6 bases). Germline V gene data show CDR1 as MNHEY and CDR2 as SMNVEV (reference sequence). The V gene lost 6 bases and the J gene lost 8 bases, with 13 bases spanning the gap. This CDR3 contains 12 residues. The CDR3 here is CASRTGHGGYTF. Written as DNA, the CDR3 is TGTGCCAGCAGGACGGGACACGGAGGCTACACCTTC.

This clonotype was recorded once. The chain combines TRBV7-2 with TRBJ2-1; D may be TRBD1 (6 bases). The V end lost 6 bases, the J end lost 7 bases, and 16 bases lay between the germline ends. Germline V gene data show CDR1 as SGHTA and CDR2 as FQGNSA. CDR3 size: 14 residues. This chain's CDR3 is CASSGGRERNEQFF. CDR3 sequence (DNA): TGTGCCAGCAGTGGGGGCAGGGAGAGGAATGAGCAGTTCTTC.

The rearrangement links TRBV7-9 to TRBJ2-7; 10 nucleotides align to TRBD2. The closer fit of TRBJ2-5 to the DNA end suggests the J call may be wrong. Germline CDR1 and CDR2: SEHNR and FQNEAQ (reference sequence). The CDR3 spans 16 residues. The CDR3 region has the DNA TGTGCCAGCAGCTCGCCTAGCGGGAGAATCGAGGAGACCCAGTACTTC. Translating it yields CASSSPSGRIEETQYF.

For the CDR3, the DNA is TGTGCCAGCAGCCTAGTGGGGGATGGGTATCAGCCCCAGCATTTT. This codes for CASSLVGDGYQPQHF. The chain has TRBV7-2 and TRBJ1-5; possibly TRBD1 for D (5 bases). Per germline, CDR1 SGHTA and CDR2 FQGNSA. This CDR3 region has 15 residues. Deletions cut 5 bases from V and 5 bases from J, with 16 bases between.

This clonotype has just a few counts. The J gene is TRBJ2-1, the V gene TRBV5-1; the D gene is possibly TRBD1 (6 bases). The CDR3 covers 17 residues. Deletions cut 2 bases from V and 9 bases from J, with 24 bases between. Germline loops: CDR1 SGHRS, CDR2 YFSETQ. CDR3 protein: CASSFRQANPGGREQFF. In DNA form, the CDR3 reads TGCGCCAGCAGCTTCCGACAGGCCAACCCAGGAGGCCGTGAGCAGTTCTTC.

J is TRBJ2-1 and V is TRBV28, with a weak D call TRBD1 (6 bases). From germline, CDR1 is MDHEN and CDR2 SYDVKM. CDR3 size: 12 residues. Trimming pared 5 bases from V and 15 bases from J, leaving 17 bases between. The DNA for the CDR3 is TGTGCCAGCAGTCCAGGGGATTTGGGGCGGTTCTTC. This codes for CASSPGDLGRFF.

This rearrangement joins TRBV12-3 or TRBV12-4 to TRBJ2-6, with 7 nucleotides matching TRBD1. The CDR3 totals 15 residues. J lost 3 bases, V lost 6 bases, and 5 bases had no gene match. The CDR3 nucleotides read TGTGCCAGCAGCAAGACAGGGCATGGGGCCAACGTCCTGACTTTC. Translation: CASSKTGHGANVLTF.

J is TRBJ2-5 and V is TRBV5-6; 7 bases match TRBD2. This CDR3 region has 14 residues. Per the germline V gene, CDR1 is SGHDT and CDR2 is YYEEEE. The ends lost 4 bases at V and 1 base at J; junction bases unmatched: 4. For the CDR3, the DNA is TGTGCCAGCAGCGTTCCTAGCGGCCAAGAGACCCAGTACTTC. Residues: CASSVPSGQETQYF.

The rearrangement links TRBV20-1 to TRBJ2-5; a weak D match, TRBD1 (5 bases). The CDR3 loop spans 17 amino acids. Trimming cost V 6 bases and J 5 bases, with 28 bases left between them. Per germline, CDR1 DFQATT and CDR2 SNEGSKA (reference sequence). The CDR3 sequence: CSATTPTPGFRQETQYF. DNA for the CDR3: TGCAGTGCCACGACTCCTACTCCAGGGTTCCGTCAGGAGACCCAGTACTTC.

The sample holds many counts of this clonotype. The chain carries TRBV7-3 and TRBJ2-6; a possible D gene is TRBD2 (6 bases). The V end was cut by 0 bases, the J end by 2 bases, with 11 bases between. This CDR3 has 17 amino acids. CDR1 SGHTA and CDR2 FQGTGA come from the germline V gene. CDR3 bases: TGTGCCAGCAGCTTAACTAGCGGAGGAACTGGGGCCAACGTCCTGACTTTC. This gives the protein CASSLTSGGTGANVLTF.

The rearrangement links TRBV11-3 to TRBJ2-3; no firm D call. CDR1 is SGHNT, CDR2 YENEEA, per germline. The CDR3 loop spans 13 amino acids. Trimming took 5 bases from V and 6 from J, leaving 12 bases between them. For the CDR3, the DNA is TGTGCCAGCAGCCCCCCGTTTGAGGATACGCAGTATTTT. Encoded protein: CASSPPFEDTQYF.